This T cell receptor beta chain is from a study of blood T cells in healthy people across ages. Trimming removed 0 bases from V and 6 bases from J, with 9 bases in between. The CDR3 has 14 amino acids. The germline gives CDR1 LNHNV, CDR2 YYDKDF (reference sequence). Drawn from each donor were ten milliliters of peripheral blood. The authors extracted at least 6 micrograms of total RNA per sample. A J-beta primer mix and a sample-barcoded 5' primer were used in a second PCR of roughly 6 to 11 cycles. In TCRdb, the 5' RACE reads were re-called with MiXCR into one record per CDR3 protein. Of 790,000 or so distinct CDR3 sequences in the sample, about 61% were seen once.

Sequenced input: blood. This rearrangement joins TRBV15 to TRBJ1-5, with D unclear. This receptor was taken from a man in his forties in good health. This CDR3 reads CATSRDLLGQPQHF. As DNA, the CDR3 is TGTGCCACCAGCAGAGATCTCCTCGGTCAGCCCCAGCATTTT.